The T cell receptor beta chain described here comes from a study of T cells expressing NK-cell markers. Study at large: Researchers got TCR beta repertoires out of sorted CD3+CD56+NKG2C+, CD3+CD56+NKG2C- and CD3+CD56-NKG2C+ T cells. Study observations and caveats: The same clonotypes also predominated in the CD3+CD56-NKG2C+ fraction of a handful of donors.

TCRdb re-analyzed the 5' RACE reads; it lists each CDR3 protein once, without DNA. Recorded for this sample: 550,000 to 600,000 distinct CDR3 sequences. In the case of this clonotype: Its antigen is unknown.

Germline-derived CDR1 and CDR2 are MNHEY and SMNVEV (reference sequence). This CDR3 contains 15 residues. This chain connects TRBV27 to TRBJ2-7; with no DNA, the TCRdb D assignment of TRBD2 cannot be verified. This receptor was obtained from a man between 18 and 29 years old in good health. The sample was blood T cells: a sorted CD56 or NKG2C T cell subset, CD4+ or CD8+ T cells, or bulk PBMC T cells (not recorded which). The CDR3 is CASSLVGGMSGEQYF.